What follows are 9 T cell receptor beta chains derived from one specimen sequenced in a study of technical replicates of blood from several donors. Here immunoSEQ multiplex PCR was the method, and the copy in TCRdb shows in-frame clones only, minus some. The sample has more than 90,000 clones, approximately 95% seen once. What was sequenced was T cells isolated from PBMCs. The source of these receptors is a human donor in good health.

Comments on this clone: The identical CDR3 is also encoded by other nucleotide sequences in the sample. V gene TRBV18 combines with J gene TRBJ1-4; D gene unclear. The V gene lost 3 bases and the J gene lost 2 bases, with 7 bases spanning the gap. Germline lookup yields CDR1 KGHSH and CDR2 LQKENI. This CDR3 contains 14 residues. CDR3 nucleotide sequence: TGTGCCAGCTCACCCGGCGGTACTAATGAAAAACTGTTTTTT. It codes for CASSPGGTNEKLFF. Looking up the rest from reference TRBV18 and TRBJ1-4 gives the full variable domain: NAGVMQNPRHLVRRRGQEARLRCSPMKGHSHVYWYRQLPEEGLKFMVYLQKENIIDESGMPKERFSAEFPKEGPSILRIQQVVRGDSAAYFCASSPGGTNEKLFFGSGTQLSVL.

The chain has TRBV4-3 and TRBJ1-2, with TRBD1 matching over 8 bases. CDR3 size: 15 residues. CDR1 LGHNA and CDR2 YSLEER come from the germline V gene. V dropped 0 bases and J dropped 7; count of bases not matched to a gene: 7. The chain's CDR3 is CASSQDLLQGVGYTF. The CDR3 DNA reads TGCGCCAGCAGCCAAGATCTTTTACAGGGGGTTGGCTACACCTTC.

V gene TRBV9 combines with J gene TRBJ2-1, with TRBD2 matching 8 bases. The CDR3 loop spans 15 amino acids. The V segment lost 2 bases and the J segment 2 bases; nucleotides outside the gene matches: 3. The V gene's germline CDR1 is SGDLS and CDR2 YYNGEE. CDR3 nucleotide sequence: TGTGCCAGCAGCGTGACTAGCGACACCTACAATGAGCAGTTCTTC. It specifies CASSVTSDTYNEQFF. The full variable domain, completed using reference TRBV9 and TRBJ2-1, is DSGVTQTPKHLITATGQRVTLRCSPRSGDLSVYWYQQSLDQGLQFLIQYYNGEERAKGNILERFSAQQFPDLHSELNLSSLELGDSALYFCASSVTSDTYNEQFFGPGTRLTVL.

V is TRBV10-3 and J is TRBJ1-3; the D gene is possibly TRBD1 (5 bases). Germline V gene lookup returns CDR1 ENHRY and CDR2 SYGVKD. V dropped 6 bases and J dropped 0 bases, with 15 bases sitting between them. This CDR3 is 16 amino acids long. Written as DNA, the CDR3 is TGTGCCATCAGCCAAAGGGGATTTGGCTCTGGAAACACCATATATTTT. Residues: CAISQRGFGSGNTIYF.

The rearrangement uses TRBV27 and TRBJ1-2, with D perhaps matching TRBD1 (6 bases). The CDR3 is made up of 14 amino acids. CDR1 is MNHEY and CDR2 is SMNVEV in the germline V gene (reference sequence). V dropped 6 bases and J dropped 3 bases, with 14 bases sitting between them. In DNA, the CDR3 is TGTGCCAGCAGCACGCCAGGGGCCGACTATGGCTACACCTTC. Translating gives CASSTPGADYGYTF.

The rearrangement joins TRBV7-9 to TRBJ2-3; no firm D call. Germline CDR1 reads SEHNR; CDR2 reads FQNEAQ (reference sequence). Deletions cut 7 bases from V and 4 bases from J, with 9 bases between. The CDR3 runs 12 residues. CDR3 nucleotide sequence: TGTGCCAGCACCAGGCCCCCAGATACGCAGTATTTT. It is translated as CASTRPPDTQYF. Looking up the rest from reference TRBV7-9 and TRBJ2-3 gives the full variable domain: DTGVSQNPRHKITKRGQNVTFRCDPISEHNRLYWYRQTLGQGPEFLTYFQNEAQLEKSRLLSDRFSAERPKGSFSTLEIQRTEQGDSAMYLCASTRPPDTQYFGPGTRLTVL.

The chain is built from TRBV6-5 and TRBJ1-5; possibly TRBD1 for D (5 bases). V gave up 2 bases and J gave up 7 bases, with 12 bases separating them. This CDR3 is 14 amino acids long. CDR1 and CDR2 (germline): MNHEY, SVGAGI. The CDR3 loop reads CASSYDQGRQPQHF. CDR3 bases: TGTGCCAGCAGTTACGACCAGGGTAGACAGCCCCAGCATTTT.

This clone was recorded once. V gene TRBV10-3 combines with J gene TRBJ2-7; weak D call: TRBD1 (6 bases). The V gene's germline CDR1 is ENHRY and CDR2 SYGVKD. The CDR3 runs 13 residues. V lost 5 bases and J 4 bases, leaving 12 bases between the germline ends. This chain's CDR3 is CAISLGAGYEQYF. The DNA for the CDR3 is TGTGCCATCAGTTTGGGGGCCGGTTACGAGCAGTACTTC.

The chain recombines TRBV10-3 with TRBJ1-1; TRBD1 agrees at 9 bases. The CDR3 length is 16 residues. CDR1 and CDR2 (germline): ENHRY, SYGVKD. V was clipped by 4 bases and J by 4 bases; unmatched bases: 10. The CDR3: CAISARTGEVGTEAFF. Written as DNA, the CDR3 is TGTGCCATCAGTGCTAGGACAGGGGAAGTGGGCACTGAAGCTTTCTTT.